Each of the 28 T cell receptor beta chains below was sequenced from the same sample in a study of T cell repertoires in cytomegalovirus infection. TCRdb used MiXCR to reprocess the reads, holding one entry per CDR3 protein. The table lists around 900,000 distinct CDR3 sequences, roughly 30% of them singletons. These TCRs are of unknown antigen specificity. The source was cultured CD8+ T cells from PBMCs, collected from culture after CMV antigen stimulation. These receptors all stem from a human donor in good health (CMV status not recorded). Some clones in this sample may be carry-over from other donors' samples.

This clonotype was counted between two and nine times. The chain has TRBV6-2 or TRBV6-3 and TRBJ1-5, with D possibly TRBD1 on 6 matching bases. The CDR3 sequence is 16 residues long. Looked up from germline, CDR1 is MNHEY and CDR2 is SVGEGT. Trimming took off 2 bases at V and 4 bases at J, with 15 bases between the two ends. The CDR3 protein is CASSYKSGAPNQPQHF. In DNA, the CDR3 is TGTGCCAGCAGTTACAAATCGGGGGCACCTAATCAGCCCCAGCATTTT.

The chain uses TRBV4-3 and TRBJ1-6; D is unresolved. With 1 base removed from V and 3 bases from J, the gap between germline ends came to 10 bases. The length of the CDR3 is 16 residues. Germline V gene sequence: CDR1 LGHNA, CDR2 YSLEER. CDR3 nucleotide sequence: TGCGCCAGCAGCCAAGGAGAATCTTTCTATAATTCACCCCTCCACTTT. It yields the protein CASSQGESFYNSPLHF.

The chain has TRBV4-3 and TRBJ2-3; 8 nucleotides agree with TRBD1. The junction had 3 bases not matched to a gene; V was cut back by 1 base and J by 0 bases. This CDR3 comprises 16 residues. Germline V gene lookup returns CDR1 LGHNA and CDR2 YSLEER. Here the CDR3 reads CASSQVGDRSTDTQYF. The CDR3 DNA follows: TGCGCCAGCAGCCAAGTCGGGGACAGGAGCACAGATACGCAGTATTTT.

The rearrangement uses TRBV27 and TRBJ2-7; tentative D call: TRBD1 (5 bases). The CDR3 is 13 amino acids. Germline-derived CDR1 and CDR2 are MNHEY and SMNVEV (reference sequence). Trimming cost V 6 bases and J 3 bases, with 12 bases left between them. The CDR3 coding sequence is TGTGCCAGCAGCCCAGCAGGGTTCTACGAGCAGTACGTC. Translated: CASSPAGFYEQYV.

This clonotype has only one observation. The CDR3 sequence is CASSLVSGDTQYF. The CDR3 nucleotides are TGTGCCAGCAGTCTTGTGAGTGGCGATACGCAGTATTTT. V and J are TRBV7-9 and TRBJ2-3; D unclear. The CDR3 has 13 residues. CDR1 is SEHNR and CDR2 is FQNEAQ in the germline V gene (reference sequence). Trimming removed 6 bases from V and 6 bases from J, with 13 bases in between. Full variable domain (outside the CDR3, taken from reference TRBV7-9 and TRBJ2-3): DTGVSQNPRHKITKRGQNVTFRCDPISEHNRLYWYRQTLGQGPEFLTYFQNEAQLEKSRLLSDRFSAERPKGSFSTLEIQRTEQGDSAMYLCASSLVSGDTQYFGPGTRLTVL.

This chain joins TRBV18 and TRBJ1-6; a possible D gene is TRBD1 (5 bases). Germline CDR1 is KGHSH and CDR2 is LQKENI. The germline V and J ends were trimmed by 2 bases and 0 bases, with 11 bases remaining between them. CDR3 length equals 17 residues. The CDR3 region is CASSPSGPSSYNSPLHF. The DNA for the CDR3 is TGTGCCAGCTCACCATCGGGGCCCAGCTCCTATAATTCACCCCTCCACTTT.

This clonotype was seen a few times. This chain joins TRBV20-1 and TRBJ2-7; maybe TRBD2 (5 bases). Trimming removed 4 bases from V and 7 bases from J, with 26 bases in between. Germline V gene data show CDR1 as DFQATT and CDR2 as SNEGSKA (reference sequence). This CDR3 has 16 amino acids. The CDR3 DNA is TGCAGTGCTATCCCCCTCCGGACTGGGGTGGGCAGGGAGCAGTACTTC. The encoded protein is CSAIPLRTGVGREQYF.

This clonotype has only a few counts. The V and J genes are TRBV6-6 and TRBJ2-3; the D is unclear. Germline V lookup: CDR1 MNHNY, CDR2 SVGAGI (reference sequence). This CDR3 region has 13 residues. V was cut by 5 bases and J by 5 bases, with 11 bases left in between. For the CDR3, the DNA is TGTGCCAGCAGTCCCCTGTTCGGAGATACGCAGTATTTT. This sequence encodes CASSPLFGDTQYF.

This clonotype turned up a few times. J is TRBJ1-3 and V is TRBV2, with D possibly matching TRBD1 (5 bases). Trimming removed 6 bases at V and 2 bases at J, with 14 bases between. Germline V gene lookup returns CDR1 SNHLY and CDR2 FYNNEI. The length of the CDR3 is 15 residues. CDR3 protein: CASSIQGGTGNTIYF. The CDR3, as DNA: TGTGCCAGCAGCATCCAGGGAGGGACTGGAAACACCATATATTTT.

This clonotype was observed a few times. V usage is TRBV7-9 and J usage is TRBJ1-5, with D maybe TRBD1 (6 bases). With 5 bases removed from V and 2 bases from J, the gap between germline ends came to 13 bases. CDR3 length: 15 amino acids. Germline CDR1 reads SEHNR; CDR2 reads FQNEAQ (reference sequence). The CDR3 reads CASSGGLQGNQPQHF. The DNA of the CDR3 is TGTGCCAGCAGCGGGGGGCTTCAGGGCAATCAGCCCCAGCATTTT.

The rearrangement links TRBV19 to TRBJ2-7, with TRBD2 matching over 14 bases. V shed 3 bases and J 4 bases; nucleotides not matched to a gene: 8. The CDR3 consists of 17 residues. The germline CDR1 and CDR2 sequences are LNHDA and SQIVND (reference sequence). CDR3 sequence: CASSIEGLAGGVYEQYV. The DNA of the CDR3 is TGTGCCAGTAGTATCGAAGGACTAGCGGGGGGTGTATACGAGCAGTACGTC.

This clonotype was seen a few times. V gene TRBV4-2 combines with J gene TRBJ1-1; D is undetermined. This CDR3 has 14 residues. The germline V and J ends were trimmed by 1 base and 4 bases, with 10 bases remaining between them. Germline V gene lookup returns CDR1 LGHNA and CDR2 YNFKEQ. The CDR3 loop reads CASSQAGPGTEAFF. The CDR3 nucleotides read TGTGCCAGCAGCCAAGCCGGACCTGGCACTGAAGCTTTCTTT.

The CDR3, as DNA: TGTGCCAGCATGGGACTAGCGGACGCGAACACCGGGGAGCTGTTTTTT. Its translation: CASMGLADANTGELFF. The chain links TRBV27 to TRBJ2-2; 11 bases map to TRBD2. Germline V gene lookup returns CDR1 MNHEY and CDR2 SMNVEV (reference sequence). The CDR3 spans 16 residues. V was pared by 7 bases and J by 0 bases, with 4 bases of the junction left unmatched.

This clonotype was picked up many times. This rearrangement joins TRBV7-8 to TRBJ2-7; D gene unclear. Trimming shortened V by 5 bases and J by 2 bases, and 13 bases separated the two germline ends. The CDR3 loop spans 14 amino acids. CDR1 is SGHVS and CDR2 is FQNEAQ in the germline V gene. The CDR3 DNA follows: TGTGCCAGCAGCCCCCAAGGGCCGACCTACGAGCAGTACTTC. It yields the protein CASSPQGPTYEQYF.

The V gene is TRBV10-3, the J gene TRBJ2-7; D may be TRBD2 (7 bases). The CDR3 has 16 amino acids. The V end was cut by 6 bases, the J end by 0 bases, with 18 bases between. Germline V gene data show CDR1 as ENHRY and CDR2 as SYGVKD. CDR3 amino acids: CAISRRGARDSYEQYF. CDR3 DNA sequence: TGTGCCATCAGCCGCCGGGGGGCGAGAGACTCCTACGAGCAGTACTTC.

The chain has TRBV6-5 and TRBJ1-2; 7 bases map to TRBD1. This CDR3 comprises 16 residues. With V trimmed by 7 bases and J by 1 base, 12 bases remained unmatched. Germline values: CDR1 MNHEY, CDR2 SVGAGI. The CDR3 sequence is CASTPDRVIFNYGYTF. DNA of the CDR3: TGTGCCAGCACCCCCGACAGGGTGATCTTTAACTATGGCTACACCTTC.

The chain recombines TRBV7-8 with TRBJ2-4, with 7 bases aligning to TRBD1. The V segment lost 1 base and the J segment 8 bases; nucleotides outside the gene matches: 8. The germline CDR1 and CDR2 sequences are SGHVS and FQNEAQ. CDR3 length: 15 amino acids. CDR3 loop: CASSLELTGWDIQYF. The CDR3 nucleotides read TGTGCCAGCAGCTTAGAGTTGACAGGGTGGGACATTCAGTACTTC.

The V gene is TRBV12-3 or TRBV12-4, the J gene TRBJ2-7, with TRBD1 matching 9 bases. The CDR3 has 16 residues. J was trimmed by 3 bases and V by 5 bases; bases with no gene match: 11. In DNA form, the CDR3 reads TGTGCCAGCAGTGGACCGGGACAGGGAAACTACTACGAGCAGTACGTC. It yields the protein CASSGPGQGNYYEQYV.

This sequence joins TRBV20-1 and TRBJ2-7; 7 bases map to TRBD1. Germline V lookup: CDR1 DFQATT, CDR2 SNEGSKA (reference sequence). This CDR3 comprises 13 residues. After removal of 7 bases from V and 4 bases from J, the junction contained 10 bases not matched to a gene. The CDR3 loop is CSGSTGWEYEQYF. CDR3 DNA sequence: TGCAGTGGGTCGACAGGGTGGGAATACGAGCAGTACTTC.

This clonotype was found a few times. The chain's CDR3 is CASTKGANYGYTF. CDR3 DNA: TGTGCCAGCACCAAAGGGGCTAACTATGGCTACACCTTC. The rearrangement joins TRBV27 to TRBJ1-2, with D possibly being TRBD1 (5 bases). In germline, CDR1 is MNHEY, CDR2 SMNVEV (reference sequence). This CDR3 comprises 13 residues. The V end lost 7 bases, the J end lost 0 bases, and 9 bases lay between the germline ends.

As for this clonotype: One end of the junction does not line up with germline, which may come from a read error. The V and J genes are TRBV14 and TRBJ1-2; D is unresolved. This CDR3 has 14 residues. The germline CDR1 and CDR2 sequences are SGHDN and FVKESK. The CDR3 bases are TGTGCCAGCAGTCAAGGAAGCCAGTATTATGGCTACACCTTC. It encodes CASSQGSQYYGYTF.

Worth noting for this clonotype: A single base separates this from a much larger clone, so it may be a read error. The CDR3 region is CASSGKTGELFF. CDR3 DNA: TGTGCCAGCAGCGGGAAGACCGGGGAGCTGTTTTTT. The rearrangement joins TRBV5-4 to TRBJ2-2, with D hard to call. The CDR3 is 12 amino acids. The ends were cut back, 4 bases at V and 5 bases at J, with 6 bases in the middle. Germline V lookup: CDR1 SGHNT, CDR2 YYREEE (reference sequence).

The chain uses TRBV29-1 and TRBJ2-1, with TRBD1 identical over 7 bases. CDR1 is SQVTM, CDR2 ANQGSEA, per germline. J was trimmed by 10 bases and V by 3 bases; bases with no gene match: 6. This CDR3 comprises 12 residues. This CDR3 reads CSVDQQGPEQFF. Here the CDR3 DNA reads TGCAGCGTTGATCAACAGGGGCCAGAGCAGTTCTTC.

This clonotype came up once. The rearrangement uses TRBV18 and TRBJ1-3; TRBD1 might be the D (6 bases). This CDR3 is built from 16 residues. CDR1 is KGHSH and CDR2 is LQKENI in the germline V gene. Trimming pared 1 base from V and 0 bases from J, leaving 10 bases between. CDR3 amino acids: CASSPRTAGSGNTIYF. The CDR3 coding sequence is TGTGCCAGCTCACCACGGACAGCTGGCTCTGGAAACACCATATATTTT. Together with reference TRBV18 and TRBJ1-3, the CDR3 gives the full variable domain: NAGVMQNPRHLVRRRGQEARLRCSPMKGHSHVYWYRQLPEEGLKFMVYLQKENIIDESGMPKERFSAEFPKEGPSILRIQQVVRGDSAAYFCASSPRTAGSGNTIYFGEGSWLTVV.

Comment on this clonotype: A read error may explain this, as a much larger clone is one base away. The chain recombines TRBV5-4 with TRBJ2-1; no reliable D call. The length of the CDR3 is 15 residues. Germline V gene lookup returns CDR1 SGHNT and CDR2 YYREEE (reference sequence). Trimming took 5 bases from V and 5 from J, leaving 17 bases between them. The CDR3 bases are TGTGCCAGCAGTTCTCCCCAGGCATCAAACAATGAGCAGTTCTTC. Residues: CASSSPQASNNEQFF.

The rearrangement joins TRBV19 to TRBJ2-1; 9 nucleotides match TRBD2. The CDR3 length is 15 residues. The germline gives CDR1 LNHDA, CDR2 SQIVND (reference sequence). Trimming cost V 5 bases and J 7 bases; bases outside gene matches: 9. In DNA form, the CDR3 reads TGTGCCAGTAGTTCGGGACTAGCTCCTGGGAATGAGCAGTTCTTC. Translation: CASSSGLAPGNEQFF. Drawing the rest from reference TRBV19 and TRBJ2-1, the complete variable domain is DGGITQSPKYLFRKEGQNVTLSCEQNLNHDAMYWYRQDPGQGLRLIYYSQIVNDFQKGDIAEGYSVSREKKESFPLTVTSAQKNPTAFYLCASSSGLAPGNEQFFGPGTRLTVL.

This clonotype was found many times. V gene TRBV7-2 combines with J gene TRBJ2-2; either TRBD1 or TRBD2 may fit D (5 bases each). The V end was cut by 0 bases, the J end by 6 bases, with 17 bases between. The CDR3 extends over 17 amino acids. The germline V gene has CDR1 SGHTA and CDR2 FQGNSA. CDR3: CASSLARDPFRPGELFF. The CDR3 region has the DNA TGTGCCAGCAGCTTAGCCCGGGACCCCTTTCGGCCCGGGGAGCTGTTTTTT.

With respect to this clonotype: One base away lies a much larger clone, so this may be a sequencing read error. The gene calls are TRBV7-6 and TRBJ1-5, with a possible D match to TRBD1 (6 bases). Germline V gives CDR1 SGHVS, CDR2 FNYEAQ. CDR3 size: 14 residues. Written as DNA, the CDR3 is TGTGCCAACAGCCAAGGGGGTGTGGGTCAGCCCCAGCATTTT. Amino acids: CANSQGGVGQPQHF.